This is a list of T cell receptor beta chains from one sample in a study of T-cell reconstitution after alpha-beta-depleted transplantation in children. TCRdb re-analysed the PCR reads in MiXCR, keeping a single row per CDR3 protein. The profile shows 450,000 to 550,000 distinct CDR3 sequences, 9.5% to 12% of them singletons. The specimen was PBMCs, mostly from graft donor cells, collected 180 days after TCRalphabeta/CD19-depleted stem cell transplant. The receptors come from a female patient aged 2 to 10 who had a stem cell transplant for aplastic anemia, so the T cells may come from the graft donor. CDR3s include the opening cysteine and the closing phenylalanine or tryptophan. Fields, in order: D gene, J gene, V gene, CDR3 length, clone size, CDR3 DNA, CDR3 protein. D genes are given only for firm matches. Clone size is given for some rows only: seen once, a few or many times, or a class if the clone is expanded.

TRBD2 TRBJ2-4 TRBV6-1 14 once TGTGCCAGCAGTCCCCGACTAGCATCAAACATTCAGTACTTC CASSPRLASNIQYF
NA TRBJ1-5 TRBV15 15 few TGTGCCACCAGCAGAGACAGGGGTTCCAGTCAGCCCCAGCATTTT CATSRDRGSSQPQHF
NA TRBJ2-1 TRBV27 18 few TGTGCCAGCAGTCCTATTATATGGGGGGATGTGTCGTACAATGAGCAGTTCTTC CASSPIIWGDVSYNEQFF
NA TRBJ2-1 TRBV6-2/TRBV6-3 14 NA TGTGCCAGCAGTTTTACTAGCCCCTACAATGAGCAGTTCTTC CASSFTSPYNEQFF
NA TRBJ2-3 TRBV14 14 NA TGTGCCAGCAGCCTGGACTGGCGCGGAGATACGCAGTATTTT CASSLDWRGDTQYF
TRBD2 TRBJ2-7 TRBV12-3/TRBV12-4 15 few TGTGCCAGCAGAGCCGGGACTAGCGTCCCCTACGAGCAGTACTTC CASRAGTSVPYEQYF
NA TRBJ2-3 TRBV7-4 24 few TGTGCCAGCAGCTTAGCTGGGACTCTTGAGGCCAGGACCACCCATCCCACTAGCACAGATACGCAGTATTTT CASSLAGTLEARTTHPTSTDTQYF
NA TRBJ1-5 TRBV4-3 14 NA TGCGCCAGCAGCCAAGATCTGGGGGATCAGCCCCAGCATTTT CASSQDLGDQPQHF
TRBD2 TRBJ2-1 TRBV12-3/TRBV12-4 14 NA TGTGCCAGCAGACTAGCGGGCTCCGCCAATGAGCAGTTCTTC CASRLAGSANEQFF
NA TRBJ1-2 TRBV7-9 17 NA TGTGCCAGCAGCTTAGTACGTTCCTGGACAGAGAACTATGGCTACACCTTC CASSLVRSWTENYGYTF
NA TRBJ2-1 TRBV11-2 14 NA TGTGCCAGCAGCTTAGGCCCCCAGTATGGTGAGCAGTTCTTC CASSLGPQYGEQFF
NA TRBJ1-2 TRBV7-2 17 NA TGTGCCAGCAGCCAAAGCACCCTGGGTGTGAGGCACTATGGCTACACCTTC CASSQSTLGVRHYGYTF
NA TRBJ1-2 TRBV5-1 15 NA TGCGCCAGCAGCTGCCGGGACGGCGGGGACTATGGCTACACCTTC CASSCRDGGDYGYTF
TRBD1 TRBJ2-6 TRBV4-3 17 NA TGCGCCAGCAGCCAAGTTGACAGGGCAACTGGGGCCAACGTCCTGACTTTC CASSQVDRATGANVLTF
NA TRBJ1-5 TRBV29-1 14 few TGCAGCGTTTCCCGGGACACTAGCAATCAGCCCCAGCATTTT CSVSRDTSNQPQHF
TRBD2 TRBJ2-1 TRBV7-2 17 few TGTGCCAGCAGCCGGGCACGGGACTACTTTTCCTACAATGAGCAGTTCTTC CASSRARDYFSYNEQFF
NA TRBJ2-4 TRBV20-1 16 few TGCAGTGCAGGACGAGAGAGGGGGGCGGCCAAAAACATTCAGTACTTC CSAGRERGAAKNIQYF
TRBD1 TRBJ1-6 TRBV28 15 NA TGTGCCAGCAGTTTGGGGACAGGACTTAATTCACCCCTCCACTTT CASSLGTGLNSPLHF
NA TRBJ2-5 TRBV5-1 12 NA TGCGCCAGCAGCTTTCCCCAAGAGACCCAGTACTTC CASSFPQETQYF
TRBD1 TRBJ1-1 TRBV14 13 few TGTGCCAGCAGCCAAGTCAGGGGGCGGGAAGCTTTCTTT CASSQVRGREAFF
NA TRBJ2-5 TRBV27 15 few TGTGCCAGCAGTGTACCCGGACTGCTGGGCGAGACCCAGTACTTC CASSVPGLLGETQYF
NA TRBJ2-1 TRBV7-2 14 NA TGTGCCAGCAGCACCCGACTGGGGGTAAATGAGCAGTTCTTC CASSTRLGVNEQFF
TRBD2 TRBJ2-3 TRBV12-3/TRBV12-4 15 few TGTGCCAGCAGTCTTGGACTAGCGGTTTCAGATACGCAGTATTTT CASSLGLAVSDTQYF
TRBD2 TRBJ2-1 TRBV10-3 12 few TGTTGGGGGCCAGCGGGAGTCAATGAGCAGTTCTTC CWGPAGVNEQFF
TRBD2 TRBJ2-1 TRBV2 13 NA TGTGCCAGCACCGGCCGGCTAGCGGGAGAGCAGTTCTTC CASTGRLAGEQFF
NA TRBJ2-7 TRBV30 13 few TGTGCCTGGAGTGTAAACCGGAGGGGCGAGCAGTACTTC CAWSVNRRGEQYF
TRBD2 TRBJ2-3 TRBV5-1 17 NA TGCGCCAGCAGCGAGCAAGCGGGAGGGCCGAGGGGAGATACGCAGTATTTT CASSEQAGGPRGDTQYF
TRBD1 TRBJ2-1 TRBV12-3/TRBV12-4 15 NA TGTGCCAGCAGCCCGGGACAGGTTTTTCTGGGTGAGCAGTTCTTC CASSPGQVFLGEQFF
NA TRBJ1-2 TRBV20-1 15 few TGCAGTGCTAGAGATAGGCGGGGGGTTCCCTATGGCTACACCTTC CSARDRRGVPYGYTF
NA TRBJ2-1 TRBV2 10 NA TGTGCCAGCGGTAGTGGTGAGCAGTTCTTC CASGSGEQFF
TRBD2 TRBJ2-2 TRBV4-3 16 few TGCGCCAGCAGCCAAGATCCGGGAGGGGGGTCCGGGGAGCTGTTTTTT CASSQDPGGGSGELFF
TRBD2 TRBJ2-1 TRBV5-1 16 NA TGCGCCAGCAGCTTGGTTAGCGGGTTAGCCAACAATGAGCAGTTCTTC CASSLVSGLANNEQFF
TRBD1 TRBJ1-5 TRBV27 15 NA TGTGCCAGCAGTCCAAACCCACAGGGGGGACAGCCCCAGCATTTT CASSPNPQGGQPQHF
NA TRBJ2-2 TRBV28 17 many TGTGCCAGCCGAAAGCTCAACAGGGAACCGAACACCGGGGAGCTGTTTTTT CASRKLNREPNTGELFF
TRBD2 TRBJ2-5 TRBV2 14 NA TGTGCCAGCACCCGCGGGACTATCCAAGAGACCCAGTACTTC CASTRGTIQETQYF
NA TRBJ2-7 TRBV6-1 15 NA TGTGCCAGCAGTCAAGCTAGCAGTTTCTCCTACGAGCAGTACTTC CASSQASSFSYEQYF
NA TRBJ2-7 TRBV24-1 13 NA TGTGCCACCAGTGACCGAGACAGCCGCGAGCAGTACTTC CATSDRDSREQYF
NA TRBJ2-7 TRBV7-3 15 NA TGTGCCAGCAGCCCCTCGGGACTTCCCTCCTACGAGCAGTACTTC CASSPSGLPSYEQYF
NA TRBJ2-1 TRBV3-1 19 NA TGTGCCAGCAGCCAAGATCTACAGGCGACACTTAGCTCCTACAATGAGCAGTTCTTC CASSQDLQATLSSYNEQFF
NA TRBJ2-1 TRBV30 12 NA TGTGCCTGGACGTGGGCCTACAATGAGCAGTTCTTC CAWTWAYNEQFF
TRBD1 TRBJ1-2 TRBV20-1 11 many TGCAGTGCGAACACGGGACAGGGGGTTCCCTTC CSANTGQGVPF
TRBD1 TRBJ1-6 TRBV7-7 16 few TGTGCCAGCAGCCCTGAGGACAGGGAGGATAATTCACCCCTCCACTTT CASSPEDREDNSPLHF
NA TRBJ2-1 TRBV6-2/TRBV6-3 12 few TGTGCCAGCAGCCCCCAGGGGCCAAAGCAGTTCTTC CASSPQGPKQFF
TRBD2 TRBJ2-1 TRBV20-1 16 NA TGCAGTGCTAGATATAGCGGGGCACGCACCTACAATGAGCAGTTCTTC CSARYSGARTYNEQFF
TRBD2 TRBJ2-7 TRBV3-1 16 few TGTGCCAGCAGCCAAGTGGGACTAGCGGTAATCTACGAGCAGTACTTC CASSQVGLAVIYEQYF
NA TRBJ2-6 TRBV6-1 15 NA TGTGCCAGCAGCACAAGCTCCTCTGGGGCCAACGTCCTGACTTTC CASSTSSSGANVLTF
NA TRBJ1-1 TRBV20-1 12 few TGCAGTGCTTTCGGGCTAAACACTGAAGCTTTCTTT CSAFGLNTEAFF
NA TRBJ2-1 TRBV5-5 15 NA TGTGCCAGCCGACACCGGGACCCCGTCTACAATGAGCAGTTCTTC CASRHRDPVYNEQFF
NA TRBJ1-4 TRBV27 16 NA TGTGCCAGCAGTTCGCTCGGGACGACGACTAATGAAAAACTGTTTTTT CASSSLGTTTNEKLFF
TRBD1 TRBJ2-4 TRBV4-2 17 NA TGTGCCAGCAGCCAGGTGGGGACAGGGGAAACCAAAAACATTCAGTACTTC CASSQVGTGETKNIQYF
TRBD2 TRBJ2-7 TRBV5-1 16 NA TGCGCCAGCAGCTGGGGACTAGCGGGAGCCTCCTACGAGCAGTACTTC CASSWGLAGASYEQYF
TRBD2 TRBJ2-1 TRBV6-2/TRBV6-3 17 few TGTGCCAGCAGTTACACGGAGGGACTAGCGGAGTACAATGAGCAGTTCTTC CASSYTEGLAEYNEQFF
TRBD1 TRBJ1-1 TRBV4-3 17 NA TGCGCCAGCAGCCAAGGTCCGAAGGGACAGCTGAACACTGAAGCTTTCTTT CASSQGPKGQLNTEAFF
NA TRBJ2-1 TRBV20-1 13 NA TGCAGTGCTGGGGATCAGAACGGGGATAAGCAGTTCTTC CSAGDQNGDKQFF
NA TRBJ2-1 TRBV5-4 18 NA TGTGCCAGCAGCTTGGCCGGGAGTAGGCAGCGCTCCTACAATGAGCAGTTCTTC CASSLAGSRQRSYNEQFF